The sequence of this TCR beta chain was determined in a study of shared clonotypes between healthy human individuals. Study summary: For every donor, three CD4 naive, three CD4 memory, two CD8 naive and one CD8 memory plates were used.

Clones were sequenced by immunoSEQ multiplex PCR, and TCRdb holds only the in-frame ones, with some missing. The sample has more than 2 million clones, about 95% seen once. The table lists this clone with a count of one. Antigen: not known. CD45RO-negative, CCR7-positively selected cells formed the naive CD8 fraction, excluding terminally differentiated effector memory CD45RA+ cells. Germline-derived CDR1 and CDR2 are MNHEY and SVGAGI. V was clipped by 3 bases and J by 6 bases, with 9 bases between them. The CDR3 is 13 residues long. General study findings and limits: Generally, naive subsets (rather than memory subsets) showed larger estimated richness. Clonotype sharing among donors was thought likely to change with sequencing depth. Relative to clonotypes present in all four donors, those not shared had lower generation probabilities.

This receptor was taken from a man between 18 and 29 years old in good health. The genes are TRBV6-5 and TRBJ2-1; D unresolved. The sample comprised naive CD8+ T cells sorted from blood. CDR3 coding DNA: TGTGCCAGCAGTTATTTATCGAGCAATGAGCAGTTCTTC. Translated, it gives CASSYLSSNEQFF.